The rows below give T cell receptor beta chains drawn from one sample of a study of resident and recirculating memory T cells in vitiligo. Clones were read by immunoSEQ multiplex PCR, and TCRdb kept only the in-frame ones, dropping some. This repertoire shows tens of thousands of clones, 91% found once; its top ten account for just under 5%. Material: blood. These receptors were obtained from a male donor with vitiligo. The CDR3 runs from the conserved cysteine through the conserved F or W. The D gene is left open where the match is weak. A row's size may be missing; if present it is once, few, many or a size class.

abundance: .; v_gene: TRBV30; j_gene: TRBJ2-7; d_gene: TRBD1; CDR3nt: TGTGCCTGGTTTAAGACAGGGAGCTCCTACGAGCAGTACTTC; CDR3aa: CAWFKTGSSYEQYF
abundance: .; v_gene: TRBV25-1; j_gene: TRBJ1-2; d_gene: TRBD1; CDR3nt: TGTGCCAGCAGTGGAAGGACAGGGAATGGCTACACCTTC; CDR3aa: CASSGRTGNGYTF
abundance: .; v_gene: TRBV25-1; j_gene: TRBJ2-7; d_gene: .; CDR3nt: TGTGCCAGCACCCACGGGACATACTCCTACGAGCAGTACTTC; CDR3aa: CASTHGTYSYEQYF
abundance: once; v_gene: TRBV2; j_gene: TRBJ2-6; d_gene: .; CDR3nt: TGTGCCAGCACCCCAGGGGTCTCTGGGGCCAACGTCCTGACTTTC; CDR3aa: CASTPGVSGANVLTF
abundance: .; v_gene: TRBV7-2; j_gene: TRBJ2-2; d_gene: .; CDR3nt: TGTGCCAGCAGCGTATACGGCGGAAACACCGGGGAGCTGTTTTTT; CDR3aa: CASSVYGGNTGELFF
abundance: .; v_gene: TRBV21-1; j_gene: TRBJ1-1; d_gene: .; CDR3nt: TGTGCCAGCAGCAAACTTTACAAAGGACAGAGGAACACTGAAGCTTTCTTT; CDR3aa: CASSKLYKGQRNTEAFF
abundance: once; v_gene: TRBV7-9; j_gene: TRBJ1-1; d_gene: TRBD1; CDR3nt: TGTGCCAGCAGCCAGCCCCAGGGGGCGCGAACTGAAGCTTTCTTT; CDR3aa: CASSQPQGARTEAFF
abundance: once; v_gene: TRBV6-1; j_gene: TRBJ2-2; d_gene: TRBD1; CDR3nt: TGTGCCAGCAGGGGACAGGGGGACACCGGGGAGCTGTTTTTT; CDR3aa: CASRGQGDTGELFF
abundance: .; v_gene: TRBV5-1; j_gene: TRBJ2-2; d_gene: TRBD2; CDR3nt: TGCGCCAGCAGCTTGGCGGGACTAGCGGGGGGTCTGAACACCGGGGAGCTGTTTTTT; CDR3aa: CASSLAGLAGGLNTGELFF
abundance: .; v_gene: TRBV6-4; j_gene: TRBJ2-3; d_gene: .; CDR3nt: TGTGCCAGCAGTGTACAGGGGGGGACAGATACGCAGTATTTT; CDR3aa: CASSVQGGTDTQYF
abundance: .; v_gene: TRBV18; j_gene: TRBJ1-2; d_gene: .; CDR3nt: TGTGCCAGCTCACCAGACAGGACCAACTATGGCTACACCTTC; CDR3aa: CASSPDRTNYGYTF
abundance: .; v_gene: TRBV23-1; j_gene: TRBJ2-7; d_gene: .; CDR3nt: TGCGCCAGCAGTCAAGACAGAGGCTTCTCCTACGAGCAGTACTTC; CDR3aa: CASSQDRGFSYEQYF
abundance: few; v_gene: TRBV4-1; j_gene: TRBJ1-1; d_gene: .; CDR3nt: TGCGCCAGCAGCCAAGATGGGCAGGGTATGACTGAAGCTTTCTTT; CDR3aa: CASSQDGQGMTEAFF
abundance: .; v_gene: TRBV4-3; j_gene: TRBJ2-2; d_gene: .; CDR3nt: TGCGCCAGCAGGGGGGCGCGGACCGGGGAGCTGTTTTTT; CDR3aa: CASRGARTGELFF
abundance: .; v_gene: TRBV9; j_gene: TRBJ2-7; d_gene: .; CDR3nt: TGTGCCAGCAGCGCCTGGGGGGACAGCTCCTACGAGCAGTACTTC; CDR3aa: CASSAWGDSSYEQYF
abundance: .; v_gene: TRBV6-5; j_gene: TRBJ1-2; d_gene: .; CDR3nt: TGTGCCAGCAGTTACGCGACAGCCAATTATGGCTACACCTTC; CDR3aa: CASSYATANYGYTF
abundance: .; v_gene: TRBV12-1; j_gene: TRBJ2-1; d_gene: .; CDR3nt: TGTGCCAGCAGCTCTGGGGAGGGGGAACTCGATGAGCAGTTCTTC; CDR3aa: CASSSGEGELDEQFF
abundance: .; v_gene: TRBV19; j_gene: TRBJ2-1; d_gene: TRBD1; CDR3nt: TGTGCCAGTAAGAGGGGGCCCATCAATGAGCAGTTCTTC; CDR3aa: CASKRGPINEQFF
abundance: once; v_gene: TRBV4-2; j_gene: TRBJ1-2; d_gene: .; CDR3nt: TGTGCCAGCAGCCAAGGCCTGGAGGGCTATGGCTACACCTTC; CDR3aa: CASSQGLEGYGYTF
abundance: .; v_gene: TRBV19; j_gene: TRBJ2-1; d_gene: TRBD2; CDR3nt: TGTGCCAGTAGGACGGCCGGGACTAGCGTCTACAATGAGCAGTTCTTC; CDR3aa: CASRTAGTSVYNEQFF
abundance: few; v_gene: TRBV27; j_gene: TRBJ1-2; d_gene: TRBD1; CDR3nt: TGTGCCAGCAGTTTAGAGGGCAGGGGGGCCTATGGCTACACCTTC; CDR3aa: CASSLEGRGAYGYTF
abundance: .; v_gene: TRBV7-3; j_gene: TRBJ1-4; d_gene: .; CDR3nt: TGTGCCAGCAGCCTAAAAGGTCAGGGAGGTGAAAAACTGTTTTTT; CDR3aa: CASSLKGQGGEKLFF
abundance: .; v_gene: TRBV4-2; j_gene: TRBJ2-4; d_gene: .; CDR3nt: TGTGCCAGCAGCCCGGGGATGGAACAGAAAAACATTCAGTACTTC; CDR3aa: CASSPGMEQKNIQYF
abundance: .; v_gene: TRBV16; j_gene: TRBJ2-2; d_gene: .; CDR3nt: TGTGCCAGCAGCCTCGGGTACACCGGGGAGCTGTTTTTT; CDR3aa: CASSLGYTGELFF
abundance: once; v_gene: TRBV7-8; j_gene: TRBJ1-5; d_gene: TRBD1; CDR3nt: TGTGCCAGCAGCGTCAACAGGGGGCGAGACGATCAGCCCCAGCATTTT; CDR3aa: CASSVNRGRDDQPQHF
abundance: .; v_gene: TRBV14; j_gene: TRBJ2-7; d_gene: .; CDR3nt: TGTGCCAGCAGCCATCACGGGGACTACGAGCAGTACTTC; CDR3aa: CASSHHGDYEQYF
abundance: .; v_gene: TRBV11-2; j_gene: TRBJ1-6; d_gene: TRBD1; CDR3nt: TGTGCCAGCAGCTTACAAGGCGGGACAGGCCGTAATTCACCCCTCCACTTT; CDR3aa: CASSLQGGTGRNSPLHF
abundance: .; v_gene: TRBV9; j_gene: TRBJ2-6; d_gene: TRBD2; CDR3nt: TGTGCCAGCAGCACCTCCACGATGAGCGGGGGGGTGACTGGGGCCAACGTCCTGACTTTC; CDR3aa: CASSTSTMSGGVTGANVLTF
abundance: .; v_gene: TRBV5-6; j_gene: TRBJ2-7; d_gene: TRBD1; CDR3nt: TGTGCCAGCAGCCCACCTTCATCTGGGGACAGCGAGCAGTACTTC; CDR3aa: CASSPPSSGDSEQYF
abundance: .; v_gene: TRBV7-3; j_gene: TRBJ1-2; d_gene: .; CDR3nt: TGTGCCAGCAGCGATGGAGGGAACTATGGCTACACCTTC; CDR3aa: CASSDGGNYGYTF
abundance: .; v_gene: TRBV7-2; j_gene: TRBJ1-2; d_gene: TRBD1; CDR3nt: TGTGCCAGCAGCCCCCTCGGACAGGGGGGATATGGCTACACCTTC; CDR3aa: CASSPLGQGGYGYTF
abundance: .; v_gene: TRBV2; j_gene: TRBJ2-1; d_gene: TRBD2; CDR3nt: TGTGCCAGCACTCTAGGACTAGCGGGGGGGGAGCAGTTCTTC; CDR3aa: CASTLGLAGGEQFF
abundance: .; v_gene: TRBV29-1; j_gene: TRBJ1-1; d_gene: TRBD1; CDR3nt: TGCAGCGTGTGGGACAGGCAACCTGAAGCTTTCTTT; CDR3aa: CSVWDRQPEAFF
abundance: .; v_gene: TRBV30; j_gene: TRBJ1-3; d_gene: .; CDR3nt: TGTGCCTGGGGGGGCACCTCTGGAAACACCATATATTTT; CDR3aa: CAWGGTSGNTIYF
abundance: .; v_gene: TRBV4-1; j_gene: TRBJ1-2; d_gene: .; CDR3nt: TGCGCCAGCAGCCAAACCGGGGGGACGCAGGGGTGGAATGGCTACACCTTC; CDR3aa: CASSQTGGTQGWNGYTF
abundance: once; v_gene: TRBV27; j_gene: TRBJ1-1; d_gene: TRBD1; CDR3nt: TGTGCCAGCAGTTTTGGGACAGGGCTTGGGGCTTTCTTT; CDR3aa: CASSFGTGLGAFF
abundance: .; v_gene: TRBV27; j_gene: TRBJ1-4; d_gene: TRBD1; CDR3nt: TGTGCCAGCAGTTCCGGGACAGGACTAACGGAAAAACTGTTTTTT; CDR3aa: CASSSGTGLTEKLFF
abundance: .; v_gene: TRBV27; j_gene: TRBJ1-3; d_gene: .; CDR3nt: TGTGCCAGCAGTAACAGAATTGGAAACACCATATATTTT; CDR3aa: CASSNRIGNTIYF
abundance: once; v_gene: TRBV28; j_gene: TRBJ1-4; d_gene: TRBD1; CDR3nt: TGTGCCAGCAGTCCACAGACAGGGGGGAGTGAAAAACTGTTTTTT; CDR3aa: CASSPQTGGSEKLFF
abundance: .; v_gene: TRBV5-1; j_gene: TRBJ1-2; d_gene: .; CDR3nt: TGCGCCAGCAGCTTCCGAGGAAACTATGGCTACACCTTC; CDR3aa: CASSFRGNYGYTF
abundance: .; v_gene: TRBV7-2; j_gene: TRBJ1-5; d_gene: .; CDR3nt: TGTGCCAGCAGCTTCCAGGGTGGTCAGCCCCAGCATTTT; CDR3aa: CASSFQGGQPQHF
abundance: .; v_gene: TRBV27; j_gene: TRBJ2-1; d_gene: .; CDR3nt: TGTGCCAGCAGTTTATTAAGTAAGGCTTTGAGGTACAATGAGCAGTTCTTC; CDR3aa: CASSLLSKALRYNEQFF
abundance: .; v_gene: TRBV18; j_gene: TRBJ1-1; d_gene: .; CDR3nt: TGTGCCAGCTCGCCCTCGATGGGGCCCACTGAAGCTTTCTTT; CDR3aa: CASSPSMGPTEAFF
abundance: .; v_gene: TRBV4-1; j_gene: TRBJ1-6; d_gene: TRBD1; CDR3nt: TGCGCCAGCAGCCAAGCAGGGGGAAAGTCACCCCTCCACTTT; CDR3aa: CASSQAGGKSPLHF
abundance: .; v_gene: TRBV6-1; j_gene: TRBJ1-5; d_gene: .; CDR3nt: TGTGCCAGCAGTGATGGACTGTATAGCAATCAGCCCCAGCATTTT; CDR3aa: CASSDGLYSNQPQHF
abundance: .; v_gene: TRBV28; j_gene: TRBJ1-4; d_gene: TRBD1; CDR3nt: TGTGCCAGCAGTTTCGACAGGGGGCTTGAAAAACTGTTTTTT; CDR3aa: CASSFDRGLEKLFF
abundance: .; v_gene: TRBV30; j_gene: TRBJ2-7; d_gene: TRBD2; CDR3nt: TGTGCCTGGAGTGAAGCTAGCGGGGGGCTTTACTCCTACGAGCAGTACTTC; CDR3aa: CAWSEASGGLYSYEQYF
abundance: .; v_gene: TRBV10-3; j_gene: TRBJ1-1; d_gene: .; CDR3nt: TGTGCCATCAGTCGGGGAGGATCCACTGAAGCTTTCTTT; CDR3aa: CAISRGGSTEAFF
abundance: once; v_gene: TRBV14; j_gene: TRBJ1-5; d_gene: .; CDR3nt: TGTGCCAGCAGCCAAGAACTCAATCAGCCCCAGCATTTT; CDR3aa: CASSQELNQPQHF
abundance: .; v_gene: TRBV6-1; j_gene: TRBJ2-1; d_gene: .; CDR3nt: TGTGCCCTTAATGTAGGCGGTCGGTACAATGAGCAGTTCTTC; CDR3aa: CALNVGGRYNEQFF
abundance: .; v_gene: TRBV7-3; j_gene: TRBJ2-7; d_gene: .; CDR3nt: TGTGCCAGCAGCTTAGTCCCCGGCACAGAGTACGAGCAGTACTTC; CDR3aa: CASSLVPGTEYEQYF
abundance: .; v_gene: TRBV7-2; j_gene: TRBJ1-4; d_gene: TRBD1; CDR3nt: TGTGCCAGCAGCCAAGATTACGGGACAGGGGACGAAAAACTGTTTTTT; CDR3aa: CASSQDYGTGDEKLFF
abundance: once; v_gene: TRBV7-9; j_gene: TRBJ2-3; d_gene: TRBD1; CDR3nt: TGTGCCAGCAGCTTCCCACAGGGGCACACAGATACGCAGTATTTT; CDR3aa: CASSFPQGHTDTQYF